Listed below are T cell receptor beta chains from one sample, sequenced in a study of cytomegalovirus exposure and HLA in healthy donors. Only in-frame clones appear in the TCRdb table, and some are missing; sequencing was by immunoSEQ multiplex PCR. The sample has over 250,000 clones; 70% to 90% are singletons. The sequencing sample was made of PBMCs. These receptors all stem from a middle-aged man in good health and CMV-seropositive. Both conserved end residues are part of each CDR3. The order of the fields is V gene, clone size, J gene, D gene, CDR3 DNA, CDR3 protein. A D gene is named only where the DNA matches it firmly. Some rows have no size entry. The others give once, few or many, or a class for an expanded clone.

V: TRBV5-5; size: .; J: TRBJ1-1; D: .; DNA: TGTGCCAGCAGCTACGAGGACACTGAAGCTTTCTTT; CDR3: CASSYEDTEAFF
V: TRBV7-2; size: .; J: TRBJ1-5; D: TRBD1; DNA: TGTGCCAGCAGCTCCGCACCATACAGGGGAAGAGGCAATCAGCCCCAGCATTTT; CDR3: CASSSAPYRGRGNQPQHF
V: TRBV5-1; size: once; J: TRBJ1-2; D: .; DNA: TGCGCCAGCAGCTTGGCTGGCGCAGGGTTGCGTTCTGGCTACACCTTC; CDR3: CASSLAGAGLRSGYTF
V: TRBV27; size: .; J: TRBJ1-1; D: .; DNA: TGTGCCAGCGGCTACAGGATGAACACTGAAGCTTTCTTT; CDR3: CASGYRMNTEAFF
V: TRBV2; size: .; J: TRBJ2-1; D: TRBD1; DNA: TGTGCCAGCAGTGGAGGGGGGGGACAGGGGATCTATGAGCAGTTCTTC; CDR3: CASSGGGGQGIYEQFF
V: TRBV5-1; size: .; J: TRBJ1-1; D: TRBD1; DNA: TGCGCCAGCAGCCCTGGACAGGGGGTCGATGAAGCTTTCTTT; CDR3: CASSPGQGVDEAFF
V: TRBV7-9; size: .; J: TRBJ2-1; D: TRBD2; DNA: TGTGCCAGCAGCCCGCGAGTGGCGGGAGGGGTTCGCAATGAGCAGTTCTTC; CDR3: CASSPRVAGGVRNEQFF
V: TRBV9; size: .; J: TRBJ1-2; D: TRBD1; DNA: TGTGCCAGCAGTCAGGGGGCAAATGGCTACACCTTC; CDR3: CASSQGANGYTF
V: TRBV4-3; size: .; J: TRBJ2-1; D: TRBD1; DNA: TGCGCCAGCAGCCAAGGGACAGGGGGCCTAGACAATGAGCAGTTCTTC; CDR3: CASSQGTGGLDNEQFF
V: TRBV7-2; size: .; J: TRBJ2-3; D: .; DNA: TGTGCCAGCAGCTTAGAGGGGATCAGCACAGATACGCAGTATTTT; CDR3: CASSLEGISTDTQYF
V: TRBV5-1; size: .; J: TRBJ2-7; D: .; DNA: TGCGCCAGCAGCCAACAGGGTTTCTACGAGCAGTACTTC; CDR3: CASSQQGFYEQYF
V: TRBV6-6; size: .; J: TRBJ1-3; D: .; DNA: TGTGCCAGCAGTTACCCCCAGGCAGGGCCTGGAAACACCATATATTTT; CDR3: CASSYPQAGPGNTIYF
V: TRBV2; size: .; J: TRBJ1-5; D: .; DNA: TGTGCCAGCAGTGGACAGTATAGCAATCAGCCCCAGCATTTT; CDR3: CASSGQYSNQPQHF
V: TRBV9; size: .; J: TRBJ1-4; D: .; DNA: TGTGCCAGCAGCGTAGCGGGGTTACCTAATGAAAAACTGTTTTTT; CDR3: CASSVAGLPNEKLFF
V: TRBV27; size: once; J: TRBJ2-3; D: TRBD2; DNA: TGTGCCAGCAGTCCCCTAGCGGATAGCACAGATACGCAGTATTTT; CDR3: CASSPLADSTDTQYF